The next 8 T cell receptor beta chains were all read from a single sample in a study of early T cells in non-severe SARS-CoV-2 infection. MiXCR was run by TCRdb on the 5' RACE reads, yielding one entry per CDR3 protein. The data contain 63,000 or so distinct CDR3 sequences, approximately 10% of them seen just once; the ten biggest clones take up under 7%. Sequencing used whole blood, obtained at baseline. These receptors were obtained from an adult who was a healthcare worker with PCR-confirmed SARS-CoV-2 infection or an uninfected control (not recorded which).

The J gene is TRBJ2-3, the V gene TRBV2, with D unresolved. V was pared by 11 bases and J by 1 base, with 7 bases between. Germline CDR1 is SNHLY and CDR2 is FYNNEI. The CDR3 is made up of 11 amino acids. This chain's CDR3 is CAGVGTDTQYF. In DNA form, the CDR3 reads TGTGCCGGGGTAGGCACAGATACGCAGTATTTT.

The chain combines TRBV29-1 with TRBJ2-1, with TRBD1 matching over 8 bases. There are 14 residues in the CDR3. The germline CDR1 and CDR2 sequences are SQVTM and ANQGSEA. V gave up 5 bases and J gave up 9 bases; unmatched junction bases: 12. The CDR3 loop is CSVFPRTGLGEQFF. DNA for the CDR3: TGCAGCGTTTTTCCCCGGACAGGGTTGGGTGAGCAGTTCTTC.

At least ten counts were recorded for this clonotype. CDR3 protein: CASSLTPGQSNTEAFF. The DNA for the CDR3 is TGCGCCAGCAGCTTAACCCCTGGACAGTCCAACACTGAAGCTTTCTTT. The chain employs TRBV5-1 and TRBJ1-1; D perhaps matches TRBD1 (6 bases). Trimming stripped 2 bases from V and 2 bases from J, with 16 bases between. The CDR3 contains 16 residues. Germline V gene sequence: CDR1 SGHRS, CDR2 YFSETQ.

This clonotype was counted between two and nine times. The chain uses TRBV2 and TRBJ2-3; 12 positions agree with TRBD2. The trim removed 4 bases at V and 9 bases at J, leaving 2 bases unmatched. CDR1 is SNHLY and CDR2 is FYNNEI in the germline V gene. This CDR3 comprises 13 residues. This chain's CDR3 is CASSASGGETQYF. For the CDR3, the DNA is TGTGCCAGCAGTGCTAGCGGGGGGGAGACGCAGTATTTT.

This clonotype has only a few counts. The J gene is TRBJ1-6, the V gene TRBV6-5; tentative D call: TRBD1 (6 bases). This CDR3 has 15 amino acids. Trimming removed 6 bases from V and 3 bases from J, with 12 bases in between. Germline-derived CDR1 and CDR2 are MNHEY and SVGAGI. CDR3 DNA sequence: TGTGCCAGCAGCCCGCAGGGGTTCTATAATTCACCCCTCCACTTT. Its translation is CASSPQGFYNSPLHF.

The chain joins TRBV9 to TRBJ2-2; D not resolved. V was pared by 7 bases and J by 7 bases, with 11 bases between. Germline V gene lookup returns CDR1 SGDLS and CDR2 YYNGEE. The CDR3 covers 12 residues. This CDR3 reads CASALGRGELFF. The CDR3 DNA follows: TGTGCCAGCGCTTTAGGTCGCGGGGAGCTGTTTTTT.

The V gene is TRBV4-2, the J gene TRBJ1-1, with TRBD1 matching 7 bases. J was trimmed by 4 bases and V by 6 bases; bases with no gene match: 11. Germline CDR1 and CDR2: LGHNA and YNFKEQ. The CDR3 has 15 amino acids. DNA of the CDR3: TGTGCCAGCAGTCAAAAGGGGGCGTCGAGCACTGAAGCTTTCTTT. Residues: CASSQKGASSTEAFF.

The table lists this clonotype with a few counts. The V call is TRBV9, the J call TRBJ2-3, with 7 bases matching TRBD2. Germline assignment: CDR1 SGDLS and CDR2 YYNGEE. V dropped 1 base and J dropped 5; count of bases not matched to a gene: 10. The CDR3 is 16 amino acids. The CDR3 DNA is TGTGCCAGCAGCGTACTAGCGGCCACACGGGGAGATACGCAGTATTTT. Amino acids: CASSVLAATRGDTQYF.